This T cell receptor (beta chain) was profiled in a study of cytotoxic CD8 clonotypes in ibrutinib-treated CLL. Study-level points and caveats: The study found public clonotypes uncommon, contracting or stable on treatment.

Comment on this clone: The target antigen is unknown.

TCRdb's table, derived via immunoSEQ multiplex PCR, lists solely in-frame clones and lacks some. The repertoire has more than 200,000 clones, about four fifths of them found once; the top ten carry 9.5% to 12%. Sequencing used PBMCs, obtained after 12 months of ibrutinib treatment. This TCR derives from a human donor with chronic lymphocytic leukemia.

The CDR3 coding sequence is TGTGCCAGCAGCCGTGGACAGCAGTATGGCTACACCTTC. It specifies CASSRGQQYGYTF. The gene calls are TRBV28 and TRBJ1-2, with a tentative D call TRBD1 (6 bases). The CDR3 runs 13 residues. The germline CDR1 and CDR2 sequences are MDHEN and SYDVKM. V was trimmed by 6 bases and J by 5 bases, leaving 13 bases between them.